This paragraph reports one TCR beta chain. The antigen is undetermined. Trimming cost V 1 base and J 9 bases, with 13 bases left between them. The CDR3 extends over 14 amino acids. CDR1 and CDR2 (germline): LNHDA, SQIVND (reference sequence). The data belong to a study of shared clonotypes between healthy human individuals. Memory CD4+ cells were the fraction left after CD45RA+ naive selection. Whole-study findings and limits: Memory subsets generally showed smaller estimated richness than naive subsets did. The naive CD4 repertoires of a handful of donors were compared, and around 4.9% of clonotypes were shared.

Original handling: Filtering differed because ImmunoSEQ produced junction-only sequences that carried no quality scores. The assay was immunoSEQ multiplex PCR, and TCRdb's table has in-frame clones only and misses some. Clone size and the V and J calls come from that table; the DNA yielded D and trimming. The data show 1.4 million or so clones, roughly 98.5% seen once. This sequence joins TRBV19 and TRBJ2-1; D is perhaps TRBD1 (5 bases). The TCR originated in a young man in good health. The sample was naive CD4+ T cells sorted from blood. The subset here: CD45RA+ positively selected. CDR3 sequence reads: CASSIGSPRVEQFF. The CDR3 nucleotides are TGTGCCAGTAGTATAGGGTCCCCCAGGGTTGAGCAGTTCTTC.